This entry lists 29 T cell receptor beta chains sequenced from one sample in a study of OX40 agonist ivuxolimab in advanced cancers. TCRdb's copy holds only in-frame clones and misses some; the assay was immunoSEQ multiplex PCR. The sample consists of about 62,000 clones, 75% to 85% of them appearing once. Sequencing used CD4+ or CD8+ T cells sorted from blood, obtained in a trial of the OX40 agonist ivuxolimab. The receptors derive from an adult with an advanced solid tumor such as melanoma, head and neck, liver or kidney cancer.

Here the CDR3 DNA reads TGTGCCAGCAGCCCTAGACAGGGCGACTATGGCTACACCTTC. It is translated as CASSPRQGDYGYTF. The chain joins TRBV9 to TRBJ1-2; 7 positions agree with TRBD1. The V and J ends lost 4 bases and 3 bases, in that order; junction bases with no gene match: 6. CDR1 is SGDLS and CDR2 is YYNGEE in the germline V gene. The CDR3 length is 14 residues.

A remark on this clone: Just one base apart from a much larger clone, this may be a read error. The chain combines TRBV13 with TRBJ1-1; D not resolved. The germline CDR1 and CDR2 sequences are PRHDT and FYEKMQ (reference sequence). Trimming left V 3 bases short and J 5 bases short, with 7 bases between. The CDR3 runs to 12 residues. The DNA of the CDR3 is TGTGCCAGCAGCTTCCTAGGGACTGAAGCTTTCTTT. The encoded protein is CASSFLGTEAFF.

The J gene is TRBJ2-3, the V gene TRBV25-1; possible D gene TRBD1, 6 bases. The V end lost 6 bases, the J end lost 6 bases, and 13 bases lay between the germline ends. The CDR3 covers 13 residues. Germline V gives CDR1 MGHDK, CDR2 SYGVNS. CDR3 nucleotides: TGTGCCAGCAGCGGGACATCGTCGGATACGCAGTATTTT. Protein sequence: CASSGTSSDTQYF.

The genes are TRBV5-1 and TRBJ1-1; D unresolved. The CDR3 is 12 residues long. CDR1 is SGHRS, CDR2 YFSETQ, per germline. V was pared by 1 base and J by 0 bases, with 1 base between. The CDR3 loop is CASSLMNTEAFF. In DNA, the CDR3 is TGCGCCAGCAGCTTGATGAACACTGAAGCTTTCTTT.

V gene TRBV6-6 combines with J gene TRBJ2-1, with a possible D match to TRBD2 (5 bases). The CDR3 is 11 amino acids. Per the germline V gene, CDR1 is MNHNY and CDR2 is SVGAGI (reference sequence). The V gene lost 6 bases and the J gene lost 13 bases, with 13 bases spanning the gap. The CDR3 DNA sequence: TGTGCCAGCAGGTCCAGCGGTCGACAGTTCTTC. Its translation is CASRSSGRQFF.

The genes are TRBV27 and TRBJ1-5; 10 bases agree with TRBD1. CDR1 is MNHEY and CDR2 is SMNVEV in the germline V gene (reference sequence). The CDR3 runs 17 residues. V dropped 5 bases and J dropped 0; count of bases not matched to a gene: 7. The CDR3 is CASSPDRGGISNQPQHF. As DNA, the CDR3 is TGTGCCAGCAGTCCGGACAGGGGGGGTATTAGCAATCAGCCCCAGCATTTT.

The chain joins TRBV19 to TRBJ1-5; perhaps TRBD1 as D (6 bases). Germline V gene lookup returns CDR1 LNHDA and CDR2 SQIVND (reference sequence). The CDR3 has 15 amino acids. With 7 bases removed from V and 1 base from J, the gap between germline ends came to 14 bases. CDR3 loop: CASTSITGSNQPQHF. The CDR3 bases are TGTGCCAGTACCAGTATCACAGGGAGCAATCAGCCCCAGCATTTT. Full variable domain (outside the CDR3, taken from reference TRBV19 and TRBJ1-5): DGGITQSPKYLFRKEGQNVTLSCEQNLNHDAMYWYRQDPGQGLRLIYYSQIVNDFQKGDIAEGYSVSREKKESFPLTVTSAQKNPTAFYLCASTSITGSNQPQHFGDGTRLSIL.

V gene TRBV30 combines with J gene TRBJ2-3; D ambiguous. This CDR3 is built from 12 residues. V gave up 3 bases and J gave up 4 bases, with 8 bases separating them. Germline CDR1 GTSNPN, CDR2 SVGIG (reference sequence). The CDR3 loop is CAWSRQADTQYF. The CDR3 DNA follows: TGTGCCTGGAGCCGTCAAGCAGATACGCAGTATTTT.

Comment on this clone: Within the sample, other DNA sequences also encode this same CDR3. The chain is built from TRBV27 and TRBJ2-3; the D gene is possibly TRBD1 (6 bases). CDR1 is MNHEY, CDR2 SMNVEV, per germline (reference sequence). V shed 5 bases and J shed 6 bases, with 9 bases lying between them. The length of the CDR3 is 12 residues. The CDR3, as DNA: TGTGCCAGCAGTCTAAGGGGGGATACGCAGTATTTT. Its protein product is CASSLRGDTQYF.

The chain has TRBV6-5 and TRBJ1-1, with D hard to call. The germline CDR1 and CDR2 sequences are MNHEY and SVGAGI. This CDR3 has 15 amino acids. V lost 5 bases to trimming and J lost 2 bases, with 15 bases between them. The CDR3 bases are TGTGCCAGCAGTCCCCGACTGACCGGTAACACTGAAGCTTTCTTT. Amino acid sequence: CASSPRLTGNTEAFF.

CDR3 sequence: CASSLVLAGGGDKNIQYF. The CDR3 nucleotides read TGTGCCAGCAGCTTAGTCCTAGCGGGAGGCGGGGACAAAAACATTCAGTACTTC. V gene TRBV7-2 combines with J gene TRBJ2-4, with 11 bases identical to TRBD2. The germline gives CDR1 SGHTA, CDR2 FQGNSA. This CDR3 is built from 18 residues. After removal of 1 base from V and 3 bases from J, the junction contained 8 bases not matched to a gene.

This clone was seen only once. The genes are TRBV7-2 and TRBJ2-2; 7 positions agree with TRBD2. Germline CDR1 and CDR2: SGHTA and FQGNSA. The V segment lost 3 bases and the J segment 1 base; nucleotides outside the gene matches: 2. The CDR3 is made up of 15 amino acids. CDR3 bases: TGTGCCAGCAGCTTGACGGGGGGGAACACCGGGGAGCTGTTTTTT. This codes for CASSLTGGNTGELFF.

The CDR3 loop is CAWSVMGYEQYF. The DNA for the CDR3 is TGTGCCTGGAGTGTAATGGGTTACGAGCAGTACTTC. V and J are TRBV30 and TRBJ2-7; D call uncertain. In germline, CDR1 is GTSNPN, CDR2 SVGIG (reference sequence). The CDR3 totals 12 residues. V was trimmed by 0 bases and J by 4 bases, leaving 7 bases between them.

The chain joins TRBV14 to TRBJ2-7; 8 bases are a match to TRBD1. CDR1 and CDR2 (germline): SGHDN, FVKESK. V shed 1 base and J 9 bases; nucleotides not matched to a gene: 14. The CDR3 contains 16 residues. The CDR3 DNA is TGTGCCAGCAGCCAAGTGGACAGGACAGGGAAACTTGGGCAGTACTTC. Protein: CASSQVDRTGKLGQYF.

J is TRBJ2-7 and V is TRBV7-2, with a tentative D call TRBD2 (5 bases). This CDR3 is 18 amino acids long. Trimming took 5 bases from V and 0 from J, leaving 23 bases between them. CDR1 SGHTA and CDR2 FQGNSA come from the germline V gene. The CDR3 nucleotides read TGTGCCAGCAGCCCCTCTAGCCCCTTGGACTCTAGCTCCTACGAGCAGTACTTC. This translates into CASSPSSPLDSSSYEQYF.

In this sample, this clone turned up a few times. The chain has TRBV11-3 and TRBJ2-1; the D is unclear. The CDR3 contains 11 residues. Germline CDR1 SGHNT, CDR2 YENEEA. The V and J ends lost 6 bases and 5 bases respectively, with 5 bases between them. The CDR3 protein is CASRNNNEQFF. The CDR3 nucleotides are TGTGCCAGCAGGAATAACAATGAGCAGTTCTTC.

This clone appeared once. V usage is TRBV7-6 and J usage is TRBJ1-1; D not certain. Germline CDR1 is SGHVS and CDR2 is FNYEAQ. The CDR3 runs 14 residues. The V and J ends lost 5 bases and 5 bases respectively, with 15 bases between them. The chain's CDR3 is CASSLNGRVTEAFF. The CDR3 DNA follows: TGTGCCAGCAGCCTTAATGGACGCGTTACTGAAGCTTTCTTT. The whole variable domain, remainder taken from reference TRBV7-6 and TRBJ1-1, is GAGVSQSPRYKVTKRGQDVALRCDPISGHVSLYWYRQALGQGPEFLTYFNYEAQQDKSGLPNDRFSAERPEGSISTLTIQRTEQRDSAMYRCASSLNGRVTEAFFGQGTRLTVV.

V is TRBV2 and J is TRBJ1-6; 10 positions agree with TRBD1. Germline lookup yields CDR1 SNHLY and CDR2 FYNNEI. Trimming at V came to 6 bases and at J to 9 bases, leaving 8 bases not matched to a gene. The CDR3 covers 15 residues. CDR3 DNA sequence: TGTGCCAGCAGACGAGACAGGGGGCAAGGTTCACCCCTCCACTTT. Translating gives CASRRDRGQGSPLHF.

This chain connects TRBV9 to TRBJ2-7, with 7 positions matching TRBD2. V gave up 5 bases and J gave up 5 bases; unmatched junction bases: 13. The germline V gene has CDR1 SGDLS and CDR2 YYNGEE. The CDR3 loop spans 15 amino acids. The CDR3 nucleotides read TGTGCCAGCAGTTCTAGGTTGGGTGGGGGGGACGAGCAGTACTTC. It encodes CASSSRLGGGDEQYF.

As regards this clone: At the DNA level, this CDR3 is encoded by other sequences in the same sample as well. The chain combines TRBV13 with TRBJ1-1, with D uncertain. In germline, CDR1 is PRHDT, CDR2 FYEKMQ (reference sequence). Deletions cut 2 bases from V and 5 bases from J, with 9 bases between. The CDR3 is 13 residues long. Here the CDR3 reads CASSLTSGTEAFF. Written as DNA, the CDR3 is TGTGCCAGCAGCTTAACCTCGGGGACTGAAGCTTTCTTT.

V is TRBV5-6 and J is TRBJ2-7, with D perhaps matching TRBD2 (6 bases). Germline-derived CDR1 and CDR2 are SGHDT and YYEEEE. V lost 4 bases, J lost 2 bases, and 16 bases lay in between. The CDR3 sequence is 15 residues long. CDR3 sequence (DNA): TGTGCCAGCAGCCCCGGGTTAGCGGTTACCTACGAGCAGTACTTC. Residues: CASSPGLAVTYEQYF.

The V call is TRBV7-2, the J call TRBJ2-7; D gene unclear. In germline, CDR1 is SGHTA, CDR2 FQGNSA. CDR3 length equals 14 residues. V lost 1 base and J 1 base, leaving 8 bases between the germline ends. The CDR3 protein is CASSLVSTSYEQYF. DNA for the CDR3: TGTGCCAGCAGCTTAGTGTCGACATCCTACGAGCAGTACTTC.

This clone has only one observation. The chain carries TRBV29-1 and TRBJ1-2; no reliable D call. Per germline, CDR1 SQVTM and CDR2 ANQGSEA. Trimming shortened V by 7 bases and J by 3 bases, and 6 bases separated the two germline ends. The CDR3 is made up of 10 amino acids. The CDR3 loop is CSGWDYGYTF. The CDR3 DNA follows: TGCAGCGGATGGGACTATGGCTACACCTTC.

This chain joins TRBV28 and TRBJ2-5; D might be TRBD2 (6 bases). Germline assignment: CDR1 MDHEN and CDR2 SYDVKM. V was clipped by 5 bases and J by 4 bases, with 8 bases between them. The CDR3 covers 12 residues. In nucleotides, the CDR3 is TGTGCCAGCAGTGCGGGGCGAGAGACCCAGTACTTC. Protein sequence: CASSAGRETQYF.

This clone was detected only a few times. V gene TRBV27 combines with J gene TRBJ1-2; D is unclear. Germline V gene data show CDR1 as MNHEY and CDR2 as SMNVEV (reference sequence). The CDR3 runs to 14 residues. V lost 0 bases, J lost 2 bases, and 7 bases lay in between. CDR3 amino acids: CASSLSTDNYGYTF. CDR3 DNA sequence: TGTGCCAGCAGTTTATCGACGGACAACTATGGCTACACCTTC.

The V gene is TRBV14, the J gene TRBJ1-1, with TRBD1 matching 9 bases. The CDR3 consists of 17 residues. Germline CDR1 reads SGHDN; CDR2 reads FVKESK. The V and J ends lost 2 bases and 3 bases, in that order; junction bases with no gene match: 10. The CDR3 DNA reads as TGTGCCAGCAGCCAATTCGGGACAGGGTTGCCGGACACTGAAGCTTTCTTT. It is translated as CASSQFGTGLPDTEAFF. The full variable domain, completed using reference TRBV14 and TRBJ1-1, is EAGVTQFPSHSVIEKGQTVTLRCDPISGHDNLYWYRRVMGKEIKFLLHFVKESKQDESGMPNNRFLAERTGGTYSTLKVQPAELEDSGVYFCASSQFGTGLPDTEAFFGQGTRLTVV.

In regard to this clone: A much larger clonotype is one base distant, so this may be a read error. The conserved final phenylalanine or tryptophan is absent from the CDR3, which likely points to a read error. V and J are TRBV7-6 and TRBJ2-7; 9 bases agree with TRBD1. The length of the CDR3 is 14 residues. Trimming at V came to 3 bases and at J to 3 bases, leaving 3 bases not matched to a gene. Looked up from germline, CDR1 is SGHVS and CDR2 is FNYEAQ. The CDR3 sequence: CASSFRDRDYEQYL. In DNA, the CDR3 is TGTGCCAGCAGCTTCCGGGACAGGGACTACGAGCAGTACCTC.

This chain uses TRBV20-1 with TRBJ1-2; D not resolved. The CDR3 loop spans 11 amino acids. Germline CDR1 is DFQATT and CDR2 is SNEGSKA (reference sequence). Deletions cut 4 bases from V and 6 bases from J, with 9 bases between. This chain's CDR3 is CSATDGDGYTF. The DNA for the CDR3 is TGCAGTGCTACGGACGGGGATGGCTACACCTTC.

V gene TRBV7-9 combines with J gene TRBJ2-5; D gene unclear. Trimming left V 2 bases short and J 5 bases short, with 12 bases between. The CDR3 sequence is 14 residues long. Germline V CDR1 and CDR2: SEHNR, FQNEAQ (reference sequence). The CDR3 region is CASSLRVTGETQYF. The CDR3 bases are TGTGCCAGCAGCTTAAGGGTAACTGGGGAGACCCAGTACTTC.